A single sample gave rise to the 8 T cell receptor beta chains below, sequenced in a study of cytomegalovirus exposure and HLA in healthy donors. PCR used 60 Vbeta primers and 13 Jbeta primers. TCRdb keeps only in-frame clones here, not all; method: immunoSEQ multiplex PCR. This sample carries 150,000 to 200,000 clones, with 0.79% going to the ten biggest clones. Sequenced: PBMCs. These receptors were obtained from a woman between 18 and 30 years old in good health and CMV-seropositive.

The chain recombines TRBV2 with TRBJ2-1; TRBD2 matches at 11 bases. This CDR3 contains 17 residues. Germline V lookup: CDR1 SNHLY, CDR2 FYNNEI. V trimming: 7 bases; J trimming: 2 bases; junction bases outside the gene matches: 10. The CDR3 loop is CASMTSGMGGTYNEQFF. The CDR3 bases are TGTGCCAGCATGACTAGCGGGATGGGGGGGACCTACAATGAGCAGTTCTTC.

V usage is TRBV18 and J usage is TRBJ1-1; maybe TRBD1 (6 bases). The CDR3 consists of 15 residues. In germline, CDR1 is KGHSH, CDR2 LQKENI. V was pared by 3 bases and J by 3 bases, with 14 bases between. The CDR3 loop reads CASSPNTGRYTEAFF. In nucleotides, the CDR3 is TGTGCCAGCTCACCCAATACAGGGAGATACACTGAAGCTTTCTTT.

The rearrangement joins TRBV19 to TRBJ2-7; no definite D call. Trimming removed 1 base from V and 6 bases from J, with 7 bases in between. The CDR3 has 12 residues. Germline V gene data show CDR1 as LNHDA and CDR2 as SQIVND (reference sequence). This chain's CDR3 is CASSIGSGEQYF. CDR3 in DNA: TGTGCCAGTAGTATAGGATCGGGCGAGCAGTACTTC.

The genes are TRBV13 and TRBJ2-2; 8 nucleotides match TRBD2. The CDR3 extends over 16 amino acids. Looked up from germline, CDR1 is PRHDT and CDR2 is FYEKMQ (reference sequence). J gave up 1 base and V 2 bases, and 3 bases lay outside the gene matches. For the CDR3, the DNA is TGTGCCAGCAGCTTACGCGGGGGGCAGAACACCGGGGAGCTGTTTTTT. It encodes CASSLRGGQNTGELFF. The whole variable domain, remainder taken from reference TRBV13 and TRBJ2-2, is AAGVIQSPRHLIKEKRETATLKCYPIPRHDTVYWYQQGPGQDPQFLISFYEKMQSDKGSIPDRFSAQQFSDYHSELNMSSLELGDSALYFCASSLRGGQNTGELFFGEGSRLTVL.

Of note for this clone: Other DNA sequences in this sample translate to the same CDR3. J is TRBJ2-3 and V is TRBV2; D gene unclear. With 6 bases removed from V and 0 bases from J, the gap between germline ends came to 7 bases. CDR1 is SNHLY and CDR2 is FYNNEI in the germline V gene. The CDR3 length is 13 residues. The CDR3 DNA sequence: TGTGCCAGCAGCGACATAAGCACAGATACGCAGTATTTT. Protein sequence: CASSDISTDTQYF. Complete variable domain (other parts from reference TRBV2 and TRBJ2-3): EPEVTQTPSHQVTQMGQEVILRCVPISNHLYFYWYRQILGQKVEFLVSFYNNEISEKSEIFDDQFSVERPDGSNFTLKIRSTKLEDSAMYFCASSDISTDTQYFGPGTRLTVL.

This sequence joins TRBV7-2 and TRBJ2-7, with a possible D match to TRBD1 (6 bases). CDR1 SGHTA and CDR2 FQGNSA come from the germline V gene. This CDR3 is 14 amino acids long. V was trimmed by 4 bases and J by 2 bases, leaving 12 bases between them. DNA of the CDR3: TGTGCCAGCAGCTCACAGACAGGAACCTACGAGCAGTACTTC. Translation gives CASSSQTGTYEQYF.

The chain employs TRBV2 and TRBJ1-6; D ambiguous. Germline loops: CDR1 SNHLY, CDR2 FYNNEI. The length of the CDR3 is 12 residues. V was shortened by 11 bases and J by 4 bases, with 9 bases between the two germline ends. Here the CDR3 DNA reads TGTGCCGGCCAACCGTATAATTCACCCCTCCACTTT. It specifies CAGQPYNSPLHF.

This chain links TRBV7-6 with TRBJ2-7; perhaps TRBD2 as D (5 bases). Trimming stripped 1 base from V and 3 bases from J, with 16 bases between. This CDR3 comprises 16 residues. Germline-derived CDR1 and CDR2 are SGHVS and FNYEAQ. This CDR3 is CASSLGGFRGGYEQYF. CDR3 DNA: TGTGCCAGCAGCTTAGGCGGTTTCCGGGGTGGCTACGAGCAGTACTTC.